This TCR beta chain stems from a study of OX40 agonist ivuxolimab in advanced cancers. The data were produced by immunoSEQ multiplex PCR, yet TCRdb's version contains in-frame clones alone and is incomplete. There are about 58,000 clones in the sample; 70% to 90% occur only once, and approximately 13% lies in the top ten. The CDR3 totals 16 residues. The clonotype originates from an adult with an advanced solid tumor such as melanoma, head and neck, liver or kidney cancer. Sequencing was performed on CD4+ or CD8+ T cells sorted from blood, taken in a trial of the OX40 agonist ivuxolimab. The gene calls are TRBV21-1 and TRBJ2-2; the table's D call TRBD2 went unverified against the DNA. TRBV21-1 is tagged as a pseudogene. CDR3 amino acids: CASSKGSSPNTGELFF. The CDR3 nucleotides read TGTGCCAGCAGCAAAGGTAGCAGTCCGAACACCGGGGAGCTGTTTTTT.